This TCR beta chain was identified during a study of blood T cell repertoires in COVID-19. About the research overall: Spain, Italy and the United States supplied samples that represented acute and convalescent COVID-19. T cells, B-cell-depleted T cells, or PBMCs provided the cDNA or gDNA that served as material.

There are 15 residues in the CDR3. The ends lost 5 bases at V and 1 base at J; junction bases unmatched: 4. The germline CDR1 and CDR2 sequences are SGHTA and FQGNSA. This clone appeared a single time. In the original processing: Counts of nucleated cells, estimated from reference gene primer amplification, were obtained. Produced via immunoSEQ multiplex PCR; TCRdb's table is partial and in-frame only. The V and J calls and the clone size are those of that table, but D and trimming were determined from the DNA. Of about 41,000 clones listed, 70% to 90% are singletons. This TCR was recovered from a man in his 60s with acute or convalescent COVID-19. V is TRBV7-2 and J is TRBJ1-1, with 10 bases identical to TRBD1. The specimen was peripheral blood. The chain's CDR3 is CASSRQGAWNTEAFF. CDR3 sequence (DNA): TGTGCCAGCAGCAGACAGGGGGCGTGGAACACTGAAGCTTTCTTT.